This T cell receptor (beta chain) derives from a study of T cells in Graves' hyperthyroidism and ophthalmopathy. Study context: The blood sample was taken at first diagnosis, before treatment began.

Uncontrolled infection, other autoimmune disease, pregnancy or lactation disqualified patients from enrolment. Study-wide findings and caveats: Model output signaled ophthalmopathy a median 6.5 months ahead of onset. From stable hyperthyroidism, ophthalmopathy was separated by a 13 V-J model.

TCR beta CDR3 sequences were amplified from RNA transcripts. The HTBI primer set served for first-round RT-PCR of the TCR CDR3. Each CDR3 protein is one row after TCRdb ran MiXCR on the multiplex PCR reads. The sample yields over 200,000 distinct CDR3 sequences, approximately 20% seen once. On this clonotype itself: No antigen is known for it.

The sequencing sample was made of blood. This TCR derives from a man aged 35-49 years with Graves' hyperthyroidism.

The CDR3 DNA reads as TGTGCCAGCAGCTTACCCCACAACCCGAACACTGAAGCTTTCTTT. Translation: CASSLPHNPNTEAFF. The V call is TRBV11-2, the J call TRBJ1-1; D gene ambiguous. Germline CDR1 reads SGHAT; CDR2 reads FQNNGV. The germline V and J ends were trimmed by 2 bases and 1 base, with 11 bases remaining between them. The CDR3 sequence is 15 residues long.